The 16 T cell receptor beta chains below were found in one sample sequenced in a study of human T cells and chemical hapten exposure. Time point defined: patch test 1, 2 weeks after DPC sensitization. As to treatment: therapeutic diphenylcyclopropenone sensitization with weekly scalp DPC. TCRdb re-called the RACE reads through MiXCR, storing one row per CDR3 protein. The table has some 400,000 distinct CDR3 sequences, 4.8% seen once; the top ten hold 2% to 2.5%. The sample was whole blood, taken in connection with sensitization to the hapten diphenylcyclopropenone (DPC). The source of these receptors is a woman aged 45-59 years with alopecia areata. Some clones in this sample may be carry-over from other donors' samples.

This clonotype was recorded many times. This chain connects TRBV28 to TRBJ1-3; possibly TRBD1 for D (5 bases). V shed 0 bases and J shed 0 bases, with 9 bases lying between them. The CDR3 runs to 16 residues. Looked up from germline, CDR1 is MDHEN and CDR2 is SYDVKM. CDR3 DNA: TGTGCCAGCAGTTTATGGCAGGACATCTCTGGAAACACCATATATTTT. Translation: CASSLWQDISGNTIYF. Using reference TRBV28 and TRBJ1-3 for the parts outside the CDR3, the full variable domain is DVKVTQSSRYLVKRTGEKVFLECVQDMDHENMFWYRQDPGLGLRLIYFSYDVKMKEKGDIPEGYSVSREKKERFSLILESASTNQTSMYLCASSLWQDISGNTIYFGEGSWLTVV.

The sample holds many counts of this clonotype. J is TRBJ2-5 and V is TRBV20-1; D ambiguous. This CDR3 spans 12 amino acids. V lost 6 bases and J 2 bases, leaving 10 bases between the germline ends. The V gene's germline CDR1 is DFQATT and CDR2 SNEGSKA (reference sequence). The CDR3 loop reads CSAGVAQETQYF. DNA for the CDR3: TGCAGTGCAGGAGTCGCACAAGAGACCCAGTACTTC.

The chain carries TRBV11-2 and TRBJ2-3; D assignment may be TRBD1 or TRBD2 (5 bases each). The germline gives CDR1 SGHAT, CDR2 FQNNGV. The CDR3 contains 15 residues. Trimming pared 4 bases from V and 4 bases from J, leaving 15 bases between. CDR3 in DNA: TGTGCCAGCAGCTACGAATCTGGGGACCCAGATACGCAGTATTTT. Residues: CASSYESGDPDTQYF. The entire variable domain, with the rest obtained from reference TRBV11-2 and TRBJ2-3, is as follows: EAGVAQSPRYKIIEKRQSVAFWCNPISGHATLYWYQQILGQGPKLLIQFQNNGVVDDSQLPKDRFSAERLKGVDSTLKIQPAKLEDSAVYLCASSYESGDPDTQYFGPGTRLTVL.

This clonotype was counted at least ten times. The CDR3 spells CASSVAGGFSYEQYF. In DNA form, the CDR3 reads TGTGCCAGCAGCGTAGCGGGAGGGTTCTCCTACGAGCAGTACTTC. The chain links TRBV14 to TRBJ2-7, with TRBD2 matching 11 bases. The CDR3 sequence is 15 residues long. Losses at the gene ends were 5 bases for V and 0 bases for J; bases not matched to a gene: 3. The germline V gene has CDR1 SGHDN and CDR2 FVKESK.

In its sample, this clonotype was seen many times. V usage is TRBV4-1 and J usage is TRBJ2-5; perhaps TRBD2 as D (6 bases). The CDR3 has 14 residues. CDR1 is MGHRA, CDR2 YSYEKL, per germline. Trimming took 4 bases from V and 3 from J, leaving 12 bases between them. CDR3 loop: CASSRGTAEETQYF. For the CDR3, the DNA is TGCGCCAGCAGCCGCGGGACGGCTGAAGAGACCCAGTACTTC.

In this sample, this clonotype turned up many times. The V gene is TRBV5-1, the J gene TRBJ2-3; tentative D call: TRBD1 (6 bases). The CDR3 totals 14 residues. Germline V gene data show CDR1 as SGHRS and CDR2 as YFSETQ. Trimming stripped 4 bases from V and 2 bases from J, with 11 bases between. CDR3 sequence reads: CASSPDSPTDTQYF. The CDR3 bases are TGCGCCAGCAGCCCGGACAGTCCCACAGATACGCAGTATTTT.

This clonotype was recorded many times. The rearrangement uses TRBV18 and TRBJ2-4, with 9 bases aligning to TRBD2. The germline V gene has CDR1 KGHSH and CDR2 LQKENI. The junction had 4 bases not matched to a gene; V was cut back by 4 bases and J by 0 bases. The CDR3 spans 16 residues. For the CDR3, the DNA is TGTGCCAGCTCACTAGGACTAGCGTTAGCCAAAAACATTCAGTACTTC. Amino acid sequence: CASSLGLALAKNIQYF.

This clonotype showed up many times. The genes are TRBV27 and TRBJ2-7; D is unclear. Per germline, CDR1 MNHEY and CDR2 SMNVEV (reference sequence). V was clipped by 5 bases and J by 3 bases, with 11 bases between them. This CDR3 comprises 13 residues. The CDR3 DNA reads TGTGCCAGCAGTCCTGGATCAGGCTACGAGCAGTACTTC. It translates to CASSPGSGYEQYF.

This clonotype showed up many times. V gene TRBV6-5 combines with J gene TRBJ2-7; D is unresolved. Trimming took 6 bases from V and 6 from J, leaving 9 bases between them. CDR3 length: 11 residues. CDR1 is MNHEY and CDR2 is SVGAGI in the germline V gene. The CDR3 loop is CASRSAGEQYF. Written as DNA, the CDR3 is TGTGCCAGCAGGTCCGCCGGCGAGCAGTACTTC.

Details on this clonotype: A single base separates this from a much larger clone, so it may be a read error. This chain connects TRBV20-1 to TRBJ2-1; D is uncertain. The V and J ends lost 0 bases and 1 base respectively, with 10 bases between them. CDR1 is DFQATT, CDR2 SNEGSKA, per germline (reference sequence). The CDR3 is made up of 15 amino acids. This chain's CDR3 is CSAREGRRSYNEQFF. As DNA, the CDR3 is TGCAGTGCTAGAGAGGGCAGGAGATCCTACAATGAGCAGTTCTTC.

In its sample, this clonotype was seen many times. This chain links TRBV7-9 with TRBJ1-1; D is ambiguous. V was pared by 6 bases and J by 3 bases, with 14 bases between. The CDR3 contains 14 residues. In germline, CDR1 is SEHNR, CDR2 FQNEAQ (reference sequence). The CDR3 DNA reads TGTGCCAGCAGACCCGACCGTGCCTACACTGAAGCTTTCTTT. Its translation: CASRPDRAYTEAFF.

This clonotype showed up just a few times. V gene TRBV27 combines with J gene TRBJ1-6; possibly TRBD1 for D (6 bases). Trimming took 6 bases from V and 6 from J, leaving 9 bases between them. The CDR3 length is 13 residues. CDR1 is MNHEY, CDR2 SMNVEV, per germline (reference sequence). CDR3 in amino acids: CASRGQSNSPLHF. For the CDR3, the DNA is TGTGCCAGCAGGGGACAATCTAATTCACCCCTCCACTTT.

This clonotype showed up many times. The chain has TRBV30 and TRBJ1-3, with TRBD1 matching 9 bases. V lost 2 bases to trimming and J lost 8 bases; unmatched junction nucleotides: 13. In germline, CDR1 is GTSNPN, CDR2 SVGIG (reference sequence). The CDR3 has 16 amino acids. The CDR3 here is CAWSQPLPGQGHTIYF. The CDR3 coding sequence is TGTGCCTGGAGTCAACCACTCCCGGGACAGGGACACACCATATATTTT.

Many counts were recorded for this clonotype. The V call is TRBV12-3 or TRBV12-4, the J call TRBJ1-2; D remains unclear. V lost 4 bases to trimming and J lost 7 bases, with 10 bases between them. This CDR3 is 12 amino acids long. CDR3 sequence (DNA): TGTGCCAGCAGTTATCGGGGAGCTGGCTACACCTTC. Its translation: CASSYRGAGYTF.

This clonotype turned up a few times. The chain employs TRBV12-3 or TRBV12-4 and TRBJ2-7; no firm D call. With 3 bases removed from V and 6 bases from J, the gap between germline ends came to 12 bases. The CDR3 runs to 13 residues. CDR3 in amino acids: CASSFSPISEQYF. The CDR3 DNA follows: TGTGCCAGCAGTTTTAGCCCCATCAGCGAGCAGTACTTC.

This clonotype occurred many times. This sequence joins TRBV6-4 and TRBJ2-1; 7 bases match TRBD1. Germline loops: CDR1 MRHNA, CDR2 SNTAGT. V lost 6 bases to trimming and J lost 0 bases; unmatched junction nucleotides: 8. This CDR3 comprises 16 residues. In DNA form, the CDR3 reads TGTGCCAGCAGCCCCTCCGGGACAGTCTCCTACAATGAGCAGTTCTTC. Translation: CASSPSGTVSYNEQFF.